This entry describes one TCR beta chain. This clone was seen at least ten times. Its binding antigen is unknown. The sample holds no much larger clone one base away, and base qualities are not on file. Before undergoing thyroid surgery, none of the patients had been given any kind of treatment. Patient clinical samples collected from 2012 to 2018 were retrospectively analysed using T-cell receptor beta sequencing. The data belong to a study of metastatic and nonmetastatic thyroid tumors (dated by TCRdb to the early 2020s). Study-level background: Repertoires were compared across peripheral blood and tumor or nodule tissue samples from malignant and benign thyroid patients.

Library creation used PCR. This sample was sequenced with an Illumina HiSeq 4000. The TCR beta-chain CDR3 region of each patient was profiled by high-throughput sequencing. The original pipeline was this. The researchers built a classifier to tell apart papillary thyroid cancer patients with distant metastasis, based on CDR3 differences among clinicopathological groups. The Shannon index was used to measure repertoire diversity, and the Morisita-Horn index was used to measure how similar tumor and blood repertoires were. Using fastp trimming at Q25 and MiXCR clonotype assembly, TCRdb reanalyzed the public sequencing data and kept in-frame beta chains. What appears here as the V and J calls and clone size reflects TCRdb's work, not the paper's. Here the sample has more than 10,000 clones; around an eighth occur a single time. The top ten clones comprise about 31% of the sample. What the authors observed across the whole study: TCR beta diversity was reported as significantly higher in malignant tumors than in benign nodules, in both blood and tumor samples.

This TCR was sampled from a female donor with papillary thyroid cancer or a benign thyroid nodule (not recorded which). Some clones in this sample may be carry-over from other donors' samples. What was sequenced was blood.

The CDR3 amino acid sequence is: CASSSQGAREETQYF. The nucleotides read TGTGCCAGCAGCTCCCAGGGGGCAAGAGAAGAGACCCAGTACTTC. The V and J genes are TRBV7-2 and TRBJ2-5; 8 central nucleotides agree with TRBD1. In the germline V gene, CDR1 corresponds to SGHTA and CDR2 to FQGNSA. The CDR3 holds 15 amino acids from the cysteine to the phenylalanine. The kept DNA is CDR3 alone, 45 bases in frame from the first base. V is pruned by 4 bases and J by 3 bases, leaving 7 bases of the junction without a gene match.